The 23 T cell receptor beta chains reported below all come from one sample, sequenced in a study of CD8+CD57+ T cells in acquired aplastic anemia (dated by TCRdb to 2017 to 2018). Expansion of CD8+CD57+ cells had been shown by flow cytometry in the patients chosen for sequencing. Sequencing instrument: Illumina HiSeq 2000. Profiling of TCR beta VDJ combinations and CDR3 sequences used genomic DNA as the template. TCRdb's own reprocessing of the public reads used fastp at Q25 and MiXCR and kept productive beta chains. Rows with a matching CDR3 protein are joined into one entry that keeps the most common DNA and genes. This sample has roughly 80,000 distinct CDR3 sequences in its table, and 55% to 75% of those were observed once. The ten top clones hold around 80% of the sample. What was sequenced was sorted CD4+, CD8+, or CD8+CD57+ T cells (not recorded which) from PBMCs. The receptors originated from a human donor with aplastic anemia.

The chain joins TRBV15 to TRBJ2-5; tentatively, D is TRBD1 or TRBD2 (5 bases each). Germline V gene sequence: CDR1 LNHNV, CDR2 YYDKDF (reference sequence). Trimming pared 4 bases from V and 4 bases from J, leaving 13 bases between. This CDR3 comprises 14 residues. CDR3 sequence reads: CATSTGAEGETQYF. The CDR3 DNA reads TGTGCCACCAGCACCGGGGCTGAAGGAGAGACCCAGTACTTC.

The rearrangement uses TRBV24-1 and TRBJ2-1; possible D gene TRBD2, 5 bases. Germline lookup yields CDR1 KGHDR and CDR2 SFDVKD. Trimming took 4 bases from V and 0 from J, leaving 9 bases between them. The CDR3 totals 15 residues. CDR3 in amino acids: CATSDIGSSYNEQFF. The CDR3 coding sequence is TGTGCCACCAGTGACATAGGGAGCTCCTACAATGAGCAGTTCTTC.

The CDR3 spells CASSGYTNTGELFF. DNA for the CDR3: TGTGCCAGCAGTGGTTACACGAACACCGGGGAGCTGTTTTTT. The rearrangement links TRBV25-1 to TRBJ2-2, with unresolved D. This CDR3 spans 14 amino acids. Trimming took off 4 bases at V and 0 bases at J, with 6 bases between the two ends. Germline V gene lookup returns CDR1 MGHDK and CDR2 SYGVNS. The full variable domain, completed using reference TRBV25-1 and TRBJ2-2, is EADIYQTPRYLVIGTGKKITLECSQTMGHDKMYWYQQDPGMELHLIHYSYGVNSTEKGDLSSESTVSRIRTEHFPLTLESARPSHTSQYLCASSGYTNTGELFFGEGSRLTVL.

The chain is built from TRBV7-9 and TRBJ1-6; 7 bases are shared with TRBD1. J was trimmed by 11 bases and V by 4 bases; bases with no gene match: 5. There are 13 residues in the CDR3. The germline V gene encodes CDR1 SEHNR and CDR2 FQNEAQ (reference sequence). CDR3 coding DNA: TGTGCCAGCAGCTCCAACAGGGGTACACCCCTCCACTTT. Translated: CASSSNRGTPLHF.

This clonotype appeared a few times. The chain has TRBV7-2 and TRBJ2-7; D remains ambiguous. Germline V gives CDR1 SGHTA, CDR2 FQGNSA. Trimming shortened V by 5 bases and J by 7 bases, and 12 bases separated the two germline ends. The CDR3 covers 12 residues. The CDR3 loop is CASSQYLREQYF. DNA of the CDR3: TGTGCCAGCAGCCAATACCTACGAGAGCAGTACTTC.

The table lists this clonotype with a few counts. The V call is TRBV18, the J call TRBJ2-5; D gene uncertain. Per the germline V gene, CDR1 is KGHSH and CDR2 is LQKENI. The CDR3 has 10 amino acids. V shed 8 bases and J shed 4 bases, with 5 bases lying between them. The CDR3 nucleotides are TGTGCCAGCCAAGGAGAGACCCAGTACTTC. Translation gives CASQGETQYF.

Worth noting for this clonotype: This sequence may be a read error, since a much larger clone differs from it by one base. The chain uses TRBV7-9 and TRBJ1-3; D not certain. Trimming cost V 4 bases and J 5 bases, with 12 bases left between them. The CDR3 sequence is 14 residues long. The germline V gene encodes CDR1 SEHNR and CDR2 FQNEAQ (reference sequence). In DNA form, the CDR3 reads TGTGCCAGCAGCTCAGTCATCGCTAGAAACACCATATATTTT. Translation gives CASSSVIARNTIYF.

This clonotype was observed a single time. J is TRBJ2-2 and V is TRBV29-1; D unresolved. The germline V gene encodes CDR1 SQVTM and CDR2 ANQGSEA. The CDR3 totals 12 residues. Deletions cut 4 bases from V and 1 base from J, with 4 bases between. The CDR3 sequence: CSVVKNTGELFF. The DNA of the CDR3 is TGCAGCGTTGTCAAGAACACCGGGGAGCTGTTTTTT.

This clonotype was observed many times. The rearrangement joins TRBV6-2 or TRBV6-3 to TRBJ2-7; TRBD1 matches 7 bases. With 6 bases clipped from V and 2 bases from J, the junction kept 4 bases outside the gene matches. In germline, CDR1 is MNHEY, CDR2 SVGEGT. The CDR3 is 13 residues long. CDR3 DNA sequence: TGTGCCAGCAGAAGACAGGGACCCTACGAGCAGTACTTC. This sequence encodes CASRRQGPYEQYF.

The chain links TRBV24-1 to TRBJ2-2; D is ambiguous. V gave up 5 bases and J gave up 6 bases, with 9 bases separating them. This CDR3 region has 13 residues. Per germline, CDR1 KGHDR and CDR2 SFDVKD. In DNA, the CDR3 is TGTGCCACCAGTGGCGCGCTGCCCGGGGAGCTGTTTTTT. It translates to CATSGALPGELFF.

The V gene is TRBV15, the J gene TRBJ2-2, with TRBD1 matching 8 bases. The CDR3 is 14 amino acids. Unmatched junction bases numbered 3, after V lost 2 bases and J lost 7 bases. Germline lookup yields CDR1 LNHNV and CDR2 YYDKDF (reference sequence). CDR3 protein: CATSRQGAGGELFF. The DNA for the CDR3 is TGTGCCACCAGCAGACAGGGGGCAGGCGGGGAGCTGTTTTTT.

This clonotype was seen a few times. This rearrangement joins TRBV4-3 to TRBJ1-1; no definite D call. The ends were cut back, 1 base at V and 6 bases at J, with 12 bases in the middle. The CDR3 extends over 14 amino acids. Germline V lookup: CDR1 LGHNA, CDR2 YSLEER. The CDR3: CASSQVAPSAEAFF. CDR3 DNA: TGCGCCAGCAGCCAAGTGGCCCCATCGGCTGAAGCTTTCTTT.

As to this clonotype: This is likely a read error, given that the CDR3 carries no conserved phenylalanine or tryptophan at its end. The rearrangement joins TRBV20-1 to TRBJ1-6, with a tentative D call TRBD1 (6 bases). The germline V gene has CDR1 DFQATT and CDR2 SNEGSKA (reference sequence). Trimming removed 2 bases at V and 6 bases at J, with 8 bases between. The CDR3 loop spans 13 amino acids. CDR3 in DNA: TGCAGTGCTAGAAAGGGGGTTAATTCACCCCTCCACGTT. Amino acids: CSARKGVNSPLHV.

The rearrangement uses TRBV7-9 and TRBJ1-6; 7 nucleotides line up with TRBD1. Germline CDR1 reads SEHNR; CDR2 reads FQNEAQ (reference sequence). Trimming removed 5 bases from V and 7 bases from J; junction bases left unmatched: 5. This CDR3 comprises 14 residues. The CDR3 spells CASSEQGENSPLHF. Here the CDR3 DNA reads TGTGCCAGCAGCGAGCAGGGGGAAAATTCACCCCTCCACTTT.

The rearrangement uses TRBV4-2 and TRBJ2-1, with 10 nucleotides matching TRBD2. The ends lost 1 base at V and 7 bases at J; junction bases unmatched: 7. The CDR3 covers 16 residues. Germline values: CDR1 LGHNA, CDR2 YNFKEQ. The CDR3 protein is CASSQALAGVGNEQFF. The CDR3 DNA reads TGTGCCAGCAGCCAAGCCCTAGCGGGAGTGGGGAATGAGCAGTTCTTC.

The chain has TRBV7-8 and TRBJ2-7; no firm D call. The germline CDR1 and CDR2 sequences are SGHVS and FQNEAQ. This CDR3 is built from 13 residues. The V end was cut by 1 base, the J end by 5 bases, with 9 bases between. As DNA, the CDR3 is TGTGCCAGCAGCTTAGGGGCTAACAACGAGCAGTACTTC. Its translation: CASSLGANNEQYF.

The chain uses TRBV19 and TRBJ2-5, with 7 bases fitting TRBD2. This CDR3 is 14 amino acids long. CDR1 and CDR2 from the germline V gene are LNHDA and SQIVND (reference sequence). Losses at the gene ends were 5 bases for V and 4 bases for J; bases not matched to a gene: 7. The CDR3 DNA reads as TGTGCCAGTAGTTTAGCGGGCAGCGGAGAGACCCAGTACTTC. Encoded protein: CASSLAGSGETQYF.

V usage is TRBV15 and J usage is TRBJ1-5, with unresolved D. Germline V lookup: CDR1 LNHNV, CDR2 YYDKDF (reference sequence). The germline V and J ends were trimmed by 9 bases and 4 bases, with 13 bases remaining between them. The CDR3 is 13 residues long. This CDR3 is CATSRASNQPQHF. CDR3 coding DNA: TGTGCCACGAGCCGGGCCTCAAATCAGCCCCAGCATTTT.

Note on this clonotype: Given the absence of the conserved phenylalanine or tryptophan at the CDR3 end, a read error is likely. The gene calls are TRBV7-8 and TRBJ1-1; D unclear. CDR3 length: 11 residues. The germline CDR1 and CDR2 sequences are SGHVS and FQNEAQ. V shed 5 bases and J shed 6 bases, with 7 bases lying between them. The CDR3 region has the DNA TGTGCCAGCAGCCAAAACGCTGAAGCTTTCCTT. Its translation: CASSQNAEAFL.

This rearrangement joins TRBV15 to TRBJ2-2; D unclear. Trimming cost V 5 bases and J 7 bases, with 8 bases left between them. Germline loops: CDR1 LNHNV, CDR2 YYDKDF (reference sequence). There are 12 residues in the CDR3. The CDR3 sequence is CATSFGIGELFF. Written as DNA, the CDR3 is TGTGCCACCAGCTTTGGGATCGGGGAGCTGTTTTTT.

This clonotype was seen once. The chain has TRBV29-1 and TRBJ2-7; 7 nucleotides agree with TRBD1. Looked up from germline, CDR1 is SQVTM and CDR2 is ANQGSEA. This CDR3 has 16 residues. J lost 0 bases, V lost 4 bases, and 12 bases had no gene match. CDR3 sequence (DNA): TGCAGCGTTGGGGTCGCCGGGACAGCAAGCTCCTACGAGCAGTACTTC. It yields the protein CSVGVAGTASSYEQYF.

In its sample, this clonotype was seen a few times. This chain links TRBV6-5 with TRBJ2-3; D is undetermined. V was pared by 5 bases and J by 0 bases, with 3 bases between. The CDR3 runs 12 residues. From germline, CDR1 is MNHEY and CDR2 SVGAGI. The CDR3 loop reads CASSGSTDTQYF. CDR3 nucleotide sequence: TGTGCCAGCAGTGGTAGCACAGATACGCAGTATTTT.

The chain uses TRBV25-1 and TRBJ2-7; D not resolved. This CDR3 region has 15 residues. Germline lookup yields CDR1 MGHDK and CDR2 SYGVNS. Trimming pared 1 base from V and 1 base from J, leaving 11 bases between. The CDR3 DNA is TGTGCCAGCAGTGAATGGACGATACCTTCCTACGAGCAGTACTTC. Translation gives CASSEWTIPSYEQYF.